One and the same sample provided the 18 T cell receptor beta chains below, sequenced in a study of blood T cells in healthy people across ages (dated by TCRdb to the mid-2010s). Libraries came from 5' RACE. The run used an Illumina HiSeq 2500. A second PCR of roughly 7 to 12 cycles was run with a J-beta primer mix and a sample-barcoded 5' primer. TCRdb redid the processing of the public reads, applying fastp at Q25 and MiXCR, and retained in-frame beta chains. For every CDR3 protein sequence, its rows merge into one entry that carries the most common genes and DNA. Here the sample has around 870,000 distinct CDR3 sequences; roughly 26% occur a single time. Jointly, the top ten make up approximately 15% of the sample. Sequencing input: blood. These TCRs come from a woman of 80 years or more in good health.

This clonotype has just a few counts. CDR3 region: CASSYGGRGSGTEAFF. Here the CDR3 DNA reads TGTGCCAGCAGTTACGGCGGCAGGGGGTCGGGCACTGAAGCTTTCTTT. V is TRBV6-2 or TRBV6-3 and J is TRBJ1-1, with 7 positions matching TRBD1. CDR1 MNHEY and CDR2 SVGEGT come from the germline V gene. J was trimmed by 4 bases and V by 2 bases; bases with no gene match: 10. The CDR3 length is 16 residues.

This clonotype came up many times. The gene calls are TRBV18 and TRBJ2-5; no firm D call. Trimming pared 2 bases from V and 2 bases from J, leaving 3 bases between. Germline loops: CDR1 KGHSH, CDR2 LQKENI. The CDR3 spans 12 residues. CDR3 residues: CASSPSQETQYF. CDR3 DNA sequence: TGTGCCAGCTCACCAAGTCAAGAGACCCAGTACTTC.

This clonotype was recorded only once. J is TRBJ1-1 and V is TRBV12-3 or TRBV12-4; 8 positions agree with TRBD1. The CDR3 has 17 residues. Unmatched junction bases numbered 13, after V lost 7 bases and J lost 0 bases. The CDR3 DNA follows: TGTGCCAGCACCGGGCCGGAGACAGGGGTCCTGAACACTGAAGCTTTCTTT. This encodes CASTGPETGVLNTEAFF.

For this clonotype: Given a much more abundant clone one base away, this may be a read error. V is TRBV25-1 and J is TRBJ2-5, with 8 bases that match TRBD1. The CDR3 is made up of 11 amino acids. The germline V gene encodes CDR1 MGHDK and CDR2 SYGVNS. The CDR3 sequence is CVSIDRGKQYF. CDR3 nucleotide sequence: TGTGTCAGCATAGACAGGGGAAAGCAGTACTTC.

This clonotype was detected only a few times. The gene calls are TRBV12-3 or TRBV12-4 and TRBJ1-5; D unresolved. This CDR3 has 12 residues. Trimming took 3 bases from V and 9 from J, leaving 9 bases between them. The CDR3 nucleotides are TGTGCCAGCAGTTTTGAGCCTGGGCCCCAGCATTTT. It is translated as CASSFEPGPQHF.

A note on this clonotype: A read error is possible here, since a much larger clone lies one base away. The V call is TRBV12-3 or TRBV12-4, the J call TRBJ2-1; 7 nucleotides agree with TRBD2. The J call could be wrong; TRBJ2-7 is a better fit for the DNA end. The CDR3 extends over 14 amino acids. The CDR3 DNA reads as TGTGCCAGCAGTATCACGGGGGACTACAATGAGCAGTACTTC. This sequence encodes CASSITGDYNEQYF.

This clonotype was recorded at least ten times. The gene calls are TRBV7-9 and TRBJ1-2, with D possibly being TRBD1 (6 bases). The germline CDR1 and CDR2 sequences are SEHNR and FQNEAQ (reference sequence). The CDR3 length is 18 residues. V was shortened by 5 bases and J by 1 base, with 23 bases between the two germline ends. The CDR3 region has the DNA TGTGCCAGCAGCGCCCGGATAGGGGGGGAGCCCCTTAACTATGGCTACACCTTC. Translated, it gives CASSARIGGEPLNYGYTF.

As to this clonotype: Because the CDR3 is missing its conserved closing phenylalanine or tryptophan, this is likely a read error. The gene calls are TRBV19 and TRBJ2-1; a weak D match, TRBD2 (6 bases). Germline assignment: CDR1 LNHDA and CDR2 SQIVND (reference sequence). The CDR3 has 14 amino acids. V lost 3 bases to trimming and J lost 4 bases, with 10 bases between them. Here the CDR3 DNA reads TGTGCCAGTAGTATCGGCGGGGCGTACAATGAGCAGTTCTGC. This codes for CASSIGGAYNEQFC.

Many counts were recorded for this clonotype. This chain connects TRBV28 to TRBJ2-7, with 10 positions matching TRBD1. This CDR3 comprises 15 residues. J was trimmed by 11 bases and V by 4 bases; bases with no gene match: 14. Per germline, CDR1 MDHEN and CDR2 SYDVKM. CDR3 in amino acids: CASSSRVWDRGWEYF. Written as DNA, the CDR3 is TGTGCCAGCAGTTCCCGAGTATGGGACAGGGGTTGGGAGTACTTC.

This clonotype was counted at least ten times. The J gene is TRBJ1-2, the V gene TRBV2; D is perhaps TRBD1 (5 bases). Looked up from germline, CDR1 is SNHLY and CDR2 is FYNNEI. The length of the CDR3 is 12 residues. The V end lost 3 bases, the J end lost 4 bases, and 6 bases lay between the germline ends. CDR3 in amino acids: CASSDGGYGYTF. The CDR3 coding sequence is TGTGCCAGCAGTGACGGGGGCTATGGCTACACCTTC.

This chain links TRBV3-1 with TRBJ2-2, with a tentative D call TRBD2 (5 bases). Germline values: CDR1 LGHDT, CDR2 YNNKEL (reference sequence). The CDR3 extends over 17 amino acids. Trimming took off 0 bases at V and 4 bases at J, with 15 bases between the two ends. The CDR3 here is CASSQEGGGGSTGELFF. The CDR3 coding sequence is TGTGCCAGCAGCCAAGAAGGAGGAGGTGGTAGCACCGGGGAGCTGTTTTTT. The entire variable domain, with the rest obtained from reference TRBV3-1 and TRBJ2-2, is as follows: DTAVSQTPKYLVTQMGNDKSIKCEQNLGHDTMYWYKQDSKKFLKIMFSYNNKELIINETVPNRFSPKSPDKAHLNLHINSLELGDSAVYFCASSQEGGGGSTGELFFGEGSRLTVL.

The CDR3 sequence is CAIRLTEYYEQYF. CDR3 nucleotides: TGTGCCATCAGATTGACGGAGTACTACGAGCAGTACTTC. The V gene is TRBV10-3, the J gene TRBJ2-7, with D unresolved. The CDR3 runs 13 residues. The V and J ends lost 6 bases and 3 bases respectively, with 12 bases between them. Germline lookup yields CDR1 ENHRY and CDR2 SYGVKD.

Concerning this clonotype: Possible read error: a much larger clone is one base away. The chain joins TRBV4-3 to TRBJ1-2; no clear D gene. V dropped 0 bases and J dropped 4 bases, with 12 bases sitting between them. CDR3 length: 15 residues. CDR1 is LGHNA, CDR2 YSLEER, per germline. CDR3 sequence reads: CASSQDTLTIYGYTF. CDR3 DNA: TGCGCCAGCAGCCAAGATACGTTGACGATCTATGGCTACACCTTC.

V usage is TRBV7-2 and J usage is TRBJ2-2, with D perhaps TRBD2 (5 bases). Trimming stripped 2 bases from V and 6 bases from J, with 16 bases between. This CDR3 is 16 amino acids long. Germline lookup yields CDR1 SGHTA and CDR2 FQGNSA. The CDR3 DNA follows: TGTGCCAGCAGCTTATGGGGAGATAGAGGAGCCGGGGAGCTGTTTTTT. Its protein product is CASSLWGDRGAGELFF.

V gene TRBV4-2 combines with J gene TRBJ1-6; TRBD1 matches 7 bases. CDR3 size: 15 residues. Germline values: CDR1 LGHNA, CDR2 YNFKEQ. J lost 5 bases, V lost 6 bases, and 7 bases had no gene match. The CDR3 here is CASSFRDRDNSPLHF. DNA for the CDR3: TGTGCCAGCAGTTTCCGGGACAGAGATAATTCACCCCTCCACTTT.

The V call is TRBV29-1, the J call TRBJ2-1, with D possibly matching TRBD2 (5 bases). The CDR3 extends over 16 amino acids. Trimming left V 2 bases short and J 8 bases short, with 22 bases between. Germline V lookup: CDR1 SQVTM, CDR2 ANQGSEA. The CDR3 sequence is CSVEHYTNTRLYEQFF. The CDR3 DNA reads as TGCAGCGTTGAACATTACACCAATACTAGACTCTATGAGCAGTTCTTC.

For this clonotype: This may be a read error: a much more frequent sequence differs by one nucleotide. V is TRBV5-1 and J is TRBJ2-1; TRBD1 matches 7 bases. Germline CDR1 and CDR2: SGHRS and YFSETQ. This CDR3 spans 13 amino acids. As DNA, the CDR3 is TGCGCCGGCAGCTGGGACAGCTACAATGAGCAGTTCTTC. Translating it yields CAGSWDSYNEQFF.

V is TRBV24-1 and J is TRBJ2-5; D may be TRBD1 (6 bases). The CDR3 has 13 residues. V was shortened by 4 bases and J by 5 bases, with 10 bases between the two germline ends. Germline V gives CDR1 KGHDR, CDR2 SFDVKD. CDR3 coding DNA: TGTGCCACCAGTGAGGCAGGGGAGGAGACCCAGTACTTC. This translates into CATSEAGEETQYF.